The 5 T cell receptor beta chains reported below all come from one sample, sequenced in a study of shared clonotypes between healthy human individuals. The repertoire was sequenced with immunoSEQ multiplex PCR; TCRdb's copy has only in-frame clones and lacks some. In the table there are fewer than 600,000 clones, roughly 83% of which are singletons. Sequenced material: PBMCs. Source of these receptors: a woman in her forties in good health. Some clones in this sample may be carry-over from other donors' samples.

J is TRBJ2-3 and V is TRBV10-1, with 11 bases aligning to TRBD2. CDR3 size: 15 residues. Looked up from germline, CDR1 is WNHNN and CDR2 is SYGVQD (reference sequence). V was pared by 3 bases and J by 6 bases, with 5 bases of the junction left unmatched. Here the CDR3 reads CASSDRLAGSDTQYF. CDR3 in DNA: TGCGCCAGCAGTGATAGACTAGCGGGATCGGATACGCAGTATTTT.

This clone has ten or more counts. The J gene is TRBJ2-1, the V gene TRBV7-8; 10 nucleotides match TRBD1. The CDR3 totals 15 residues. V gave up 5 bases and J gave up 6 bases; unmatched junction bases: 7. Germline CDR1 is SGHVS and CDR2 is FQNEAQ. The CDR3 coding sequence is TGTGCCAGCAGCAGGGTCCGGGACAGGGGCAATGAGCAGTTCTTC. Translated, it gives CASSRVRDRGNEQFF.

This clone was seen a few times. The rearrangement uses TRBV28 and TRBJ1-1, with D possibly being TRBD1 (5 bases). This CDR3 has 16 amino acids. CDR1 and CDR2 (germline): MDHEN, SYDVKM. Trimming left V 4 bases short and J 7 bases short, with 22 bases between. The CDR3 DNA follows: TGTGCCAGCAGTTCCCCCCCAGGGTGGAGATTGAGTGAAGCTTTCTTT. Protein sequence: CASSSPPGWRLSEAFF.

The chain joins TRBV19 to TRBJ2-1; D assignment may be TRBD1 or TRBD2 (5 bases each). V was trimmed by 4 bases and J by 7 bases, leaving 14 bases between them. This CDR3 has 14 amino acids. Germline V lookup: CDR1 LNHDA, CDR2 SQIVND (reference sequence). Here the CDR3 DNA reads TGTGCCAGTAGTAGGGGACGTTTTTGGAATGAGCAGTTCTTC. Translated, it gives CASSRGRFWNEQFF. Full variable domain (remainder filled in from reference TRBV19 and TRBJ2-1): DGGITQSPKYLFRKEGQNVTLSCEQNLNHDAMYWYRQDPGQGLRLIYYSQIVNDFQKGDIAEGYSVSREKKESFPLTVTSAQKNPTAFYLCASSRGRFWNEQFFGPGTRLTVL.

Comment on this clone: Its ends do not fully match the called genes, so a read error is possible. V is TRBV2 and J is TRBJ2-1, with a weak D call TRBD2 (5 bases). The CDR3 spans 14 residues. Germline lookup yields CDR1 SNHLY and CDR2 FYNNEI. CDR3 in DNA: TGTGCCAGCGGTGAGCGGACCATCTACAATGAGCAGTTCTTC. Translation gives CASGERTIYNEQFF.